The 21 T cell receptor beta chains below were found in one sample sequenced in a study of identical twins. Via MiXCR, TCRdb re-called the 5' RACE reads, giving one row per CDR3 protein. The repertoire holds 540,000 or so distinct CDR3 sequences, with approximately 20% as singletons. These data were likewise used in another study, on yellow fever vaccine responses in identical twins.

The sample comprised CD4+ T cells sorted from blood. The receptors were gathered from a woman under 30 in good health.

This clonotype occurred a few times. The rearrangement joins TRBV5-1 to TRBJ2-2, with D hard to call. The CDR3 sequence is 14 residues long. V lost 2 bases, J lost 6 bases, and 11 bases lay in between. Germline V gene sequence: CDR1 SGHRS, CDR2 YFSETQ. CDR3 residues: CASSFGVWAGELFF. The DNA for the CDR3 is TGCGCCAGCAGCTTTGGGGTTTGGGCCGGGGAGCTGTTTTTT.

The rearrangement joins TRBV12-3 or TRBV12-4 to TRBJ2-1; 7 bases agree with TRBD2. The CDR3 extends over 17 amino acids. The V gene end was trimmed by 0 bases and the J gene end by 1 base; junction bases not matched to a gene: 6. CDR3 in DNA: TGTGCCAGCAGTTTAGCCAGCGGGATGGGTTCCTACAATGAGCAGTTCTTC. Amino acid sequence: CASSLASGMGSYNEQFF.

The V call is TRBV29-1, the J call TRBJ2-1; 7 bases align to TRBD2. The J segment lost 3 bases and the V segment lost 2 bases, leaving 7 bases of the junction unmatched. The CDR3 has 15 amino acids. Germline CDR1 and CDR2: SQVTM and ANQGSEA. The CDR3 bases are TGCAGCGTTGAAACTACGGGGGGAGGCTACAATGAGCAGTTCTTC. This codes for CSVETTGGGYNEQFF.

The chain links TRBV27 to TRBJ2-7; 9 bases align to TRBD1. Trimming at V came to 6 bases and at J to 2 bases, leaving 5 bases not matched to a gene. The germline V gene encodes CDR1 MNHEY and CDR2 SMNVEV (reference sequence). This CDR3 region has 14 residues. Here the CDR3 reads CASRMGQGPYEQYF. CDR3 DNA sequence: TGTGCCAGCAGAATGGGACAGGGACCCTACGAGCAGTACTTC.

The V and J genes are TRBV20-1 and TRBJ2-3, with 11 bases lining up with TRBD2. The germline V gene encodes CDR1 DFQATT and CDR2 SNEGSKA (reference sequence). Losses at the gene ends were 1 base for V and 1 base for J; bases not matched to a gene: 4. This CDR3 comprises 16 residues. CDR3 sequence: CSARAGTSGGTDTQYF. Written as DNA, the CDR3 is TGCAGTGCTAGAGCCGGGACTAGCGGAGGCACAGATACGCAGTATTTT.

This clonotype was observed a few times. The DNA of the CDR3 is TGTGCCATCAGTGGGGGTTCAGGGACAGATTACAATGAGCAGTTCTTC. As protein: CAISGGSGTDYNEQFF. The J gene is TRBJ2-1, the V gene TRBV10-3; TRBD1 aligns across 7 bases. The CDR3 sequence is 16 residues long. CDR1 and CDR2 from the germline V gene are ENHRY and SYGVKD. The J segment lost 4 bases and the V segment lost 4 bases, leaving 10 bases of the junction unmatched.

V gene TRBV2 combines with J gene TRBJ2-2, with 7 bases matching TRBD2. The length of the CDR3 is 17 residues. The germline CDR1 and CDR2 sequences are SNHLY and FYNNEI. V lost 3 bases and J lost 6; bases outside the gene matches: 13. This CDR3 reads CASSDYSGGRSPGELFF. CDR3 in DNA: TGTGCCAGCAGTGATTATTCCGGCGGGAGAAGTCCCGGGGAGCTGTTTTTT. Supplemented by reference TRBV2 and TRBJ2-2, the full variable domain reads EPEVTQTPSHQVTQMGQEVILRCVPISNHLYFYWYRQILGQKVEFLVSFYNNEISEKSEIFDDQFSVERPDGSNFTLKIRSTKLEDSAMYFCASSDYSGGRSPGELFFGEGSRLTVL.

The rearrangement uses TRBV11-2 and TRBJ2-1; D not certain. The CDR3 is 11 amino acids. Trimming removed 6 bases from V and 10 bases from J, with 10 bases in between. Germline V gene data show CDR1 as SGHAT and CDR2 as FQNNGV. CDR3 amino acids: CASRKDGEQFF. The CDR3 nucleotides are TGTGCCAGCAGAAAGGACGGGGAGCAGTTCTTC.

This clonotype was recorded a few times. This chain uses TRBV6-5 with TRBJ2-3; the D gene could be TRBD1 or TRBD2 (5 bases each). The ends were cut back, 0 bases at V and 5 bases at J, with 15 bases in the middle. CDR1 is MNHEY and CDR2 is SVGAGI in the germline V gene. The CDR3 is 16 residues long. CDR3 nucleotides: TGTGCCAGCAGTTACTCGCCCGGGACCGTAATAGATACGCAGTATTTT. Its protein is CASSYSPGTVIDTQYF.

The V call is TRBV11-2, the J call TRBJ2-1; 10 positions agree with TRBD2. Looked up from germline, CDR1 is SGHAT and CDR2 is FQNNGV. The CDR3 loop spans 16 amino acids. V trimming: 5 bases; J trimming: 3 bases; junction bases outside the gene matches: 7. The CDR3 protein is CASSGQAGGNYNEQFF. CDR3 bases: TGTGCCAGCAGCGGTCAAGCGGGGGGGAACTACAATGAGCAGTTCTTC. Supplemented by reference TRBV11-2 and TRBJ2-1, the full variable domain reads EAGVAQSPRYKIIEKRQSVAFWCNPISGHATLYWYQQILGQGPKLLIQFQNNGVVDDSQLPKDRFSAERLKGVDSTLKIQPAKLEDSAVYLCASSGQAGGNYNEQFFGPGTRLTVL.

The sample holds a few counts of this clonotype. J is TRBJ2-7 and V is TRBV6-2 or TRBV6-3; perhaps TRBD1 as D (6 bases). V lost 5 bases and J lost 5, with 13 bases in between. Germline V gene data show CDR1 as MNHEY and CDR2 as SVGEGT. The CDR3 runs 13 residues. CDR3 sequence: CASSLQGSHEQYV. The CDR3 DNA follows: TGTGCCAGCAGTCTACAGGGTTCTCACGAGCAGTACGTC.

This clonotype was seen once. The chain couples TRBV7-9 to TRBJ2-7; possible D gene TRBD1, 6 bases. The CDR3 covers 13 residues. V was shortened by 1 base and J by 6 bases, with 10 bases between the two germline ends. Germline V gene sequence: CDR1 SEHNR, CDR2 FQNEAQ (reference sequence). DNA for the CDR3: TGTGCCAGCAGCTTAGGGGCAGGGGTCGAGCAGTACTTC. Its translation: CASSLGAGVEQYF.

The V and J genes are TRBV20-1 and TRBJ1-1; TRBD1 agrees at 11 bases. After removal of 2 bases from V and 2 bases from J, the junction contained 1 base not matched to a gene. The CDR3 extends over 14 amino acids. Germline-derived CDR1 and CDR2 are DFQATT and SNEGSKA (reference sequence). The CDR3 region has the DNA TGCAGTGCTAGAAGGACAGGGGGCAACACTGAAGCTTTCTTT. Protein product: CSARRTGGNTEAFF.

This chain joins TRBV5-1 and TRBJ1-2, with 9 bases lining up with TRBD1. The germline CDR1 and CDR2 sequences are SGHRS and YFSETQ. Trimming at V came to 4 bases and at J to 3 bases, leaving 4 bases not matched to a gene. This CDR3 spans 14 amino acids. CDR3: CASSHGTGHYGYTF. The CDR3 DNA sequence: TGCGCCAGCAGCCACGGGACAGGGCACTATGGCTACACCTTC.

For the CDR3, the DNA is TGTGCCAGCAGCCCGAGCATACTAGCGGGTGAGACCCAGTACTTC. Translation: CASSPSILAGETQYF. J is TRBJ2-5 and V is TRBV7-7; 9 bases are shared with TRBD2. V was clipped by 5 bases and J by 5 bases; unmatched bases: 9. Germline-derived CDR1 and CDR2 are SSHAT and FNYEAQ (reference sequence). The CDR3 spans 15 residues.

This clonotype was found a few times. The chain uses TRBV19 and TRBJ2-1; D might be TRBD1 or TRBD2, each matching 6 bases. Per germline, CDR1 LNHDA and CDR2 SQIVND (reference sequence). Trimming stripped 6 bases from V and 4 bases from J, with 10 bases between. There are 13 residues in the CDR3. This CDR3 reads CASRAGQYNEQFF. In nucleotides, the CDR3 is TGTGCCAGTAGGGCGGGACAATACAATGAGCAGTTCTTC.

This clonotype was seen a handful of times. CDR3 sequence: CSARGDRTSDTQYF. For the CDR3, the DNA is TGCAGCGCTCGGGGGGACAGAACCTCAGATACGCAGTATTTT. The chain has TRBV29-1 and TRBJ2-3; D tentatively reads TRBD1 or TRBD2 (7 bases each). The germline V and J ends were trimmed by 7 bases and 4 bases, with 18 bases remaining between them. This CDR3 has 14 amino acids. Germline V lookup: CDR1 SQVTM, CDR2 ANQGSEA.

This clonotype was counted a few times. V gene TRBV6-2 or TRBV6-3 combines with J gene TRBJ1-2; 9 nucleotides line up with TRBD1. J gave up 8 bases and V 2 bases, and 6 bases lay outside the gene matches. CDR1 MNHEY and CDR2 SVGEGT come from the germline V gene. CDR3 length: 14 amino acids. Written as DNA, the CDR3 is TGTGCCAGCAGTTACCTCTGGACAGGGGTCGGCTACACCTTC. It encodes CASSYLWTGVGYTF.

The chain combines TRBV5-6 with TRBJ2-7; TRBD2 aligns across 13 bases. V lost 5 bases to trimming and J lost 4 bases; unmatched junction nucleotides: 6. Germline V gene sequence: CDR1 SGHDT, CDR2 YYEEEE. There are 15 residues in the CDR3. CDR3 residues: CASRRTSGRVYEQYF. As DNA, the CDR3 is TGTGCCAGCAGGAGGACTAGCGGGAGAGTTTACGAGCAGTACTTC.

V gene TRBV11-2 combines with J gene TRBJ2-5; D could derive from TRBD1 or TRBD2 (6 bases each). Germline CDR1 SGHAT, CDR2 FQNNGV. Trimming left V 5 bases short and J 2 bases short, with 15 bases between. The CDR3 is made up of 15 amino acids. CDR3 in DNA: TGTGCCAGCAGCATAGGGGGGACACTTCAAGAGACCCAGTACTTC. This translates into CASSIGGTLQETQYF.

This clonotype was observed a handful of times. The J gene is TRBJ2-5, the V gene TRBV7-6, with D perhaps given as TRBD1 or TRBD2 (5 bases each). The germline V gene encodes CDR1 SGHVS and CDR2 FNYEAQ. V was pared by 1 base and J by 5 bases, with 23 bases between. The CDR3 has 18 amino acids. DNA of the CDR3: TGTGCCAGCAGCTTAGTCCCCCTCAGGGACCCTTTGAGGGAGACCCAGTACTTC. Protein: CASSLVPLRDPLRETQYF.